This T cell receptor (beta chain) was sequenced for a study of blood T cell repertoires in COVID-19. Across the whole study: Both acute and convalescent COVID-19 samples were obtained from the United States, Italy and Spain. PBMCs, B-cell-depleted T cells, or T cells were the source of the cDNA or gDNA that made up the material.

This CDR3 has 13 amino acids. Under the authors' procedure: Nucleated cell number was recorded as an estimate derived from reference gene primer amplification. Assay: immunoSEQ multiplex PCR; the TCRdb copy retains only in-frame clones and omits some. That table gives V, J and clone size, and the DNA gave D and trimming. The sample yields around 100,000 clones, about nine tenths seen once. The sequenced material came from peripheral blood. The TCR was taken from a man between 50 and 59 years old with active COVID-19. The chain combines TRBV21-1 with TRBJ2-7; the table's D call, TRBD1, has no DNA check behind it. TRBV21-1 is given as a pseudogene. The CDR3 DNA is TGTGCCAGCAGCACCAGGGATTCCTACGAGCAGTACTTC. It encodes CASSTRDSYEQYF.